A selection of T cell receptor beta chains follows, all from one sample in a study of CD8 T cells in Susac syndrome. In TCRdb, the immunoSEQ multiplex PCR reads were re-called with MiXCR into one record per CDR3 protein. The repertoire includes 95,000 to 150,000 distinct CDR3 sequences, around 94% of them detected once, and 0.095% to 0.1% sits in the top ten. Sequencing was performed on CD4+ T cells from PBMCs. The receptors shown here come from a human donor in good health. Both conserved end residues are part of each CDR3. A D gene is named only where the DNA matches it firmly. Clone size, where shown, is once, few, many, or a class for clones that have expanded.

d_call	clone_size	v_call	j_call	cdr3_aa	cdr3_nt
NA	NA	TRBV5-1	TRBJ1-6	CASSLGPAAGSPLHF	TGCGCCAGCAGCTTGGGCCCGGCCGCGGGGTCACCCCTCCACTTT
TRBD2	NA	TRBV10-2	TRBJ2-1	CASSGGTSGTHEQFF	TGCGCCAGCAGCGGGGGGACTAGCGGGACGCATGAGCAGTTCTTC
TRBD1	once	TRBV7-9	TRBJ2-1	CASSWRTGYNEQFF	TGTGCCAGCAGCTGGAGGACAGGGTACAATGAGCAGTTCTTC
NA	NA	TRBV5-1	TRBJ2-7	CASSLFPGAEQYF	TGCGCCAGCAGCTTGTTTCCGGGAGCCGAGCAGTACTTC
NA	NA	TRBV3-1	TRBJ2-5	CASSQTKETQYF	TGTGCCAGCAGCCAGACTAAGGAGACCCAGTACTTC
TRBD1	NA	TRBV6-1	TRBJ1-5	CASSIQGVDQPQHF	TGTGCCAGCAGTATACAGGGGGTGGATCAGCCCCAGCATTTT
TRBD2	NA	TRBV20-1	TRBJ2-7	CSAIGTSGTNYEQYF	TGCAGTGCTATAGGGACTAGCGGGACTAACTACGAGCAGTACTTC
NA	once	TRBV7-9	TRBJ1-4	CASSAGRTNEKLFF	TGTGCCAGCAGCGCGGGACGGACTAATGAAAAACTGTTTTTT
NA	NA	TRBV18	TRBJ1-5	CASSPAVNENQPQHF	TGTGCCAGCTCACCAGCGGTAAACGAGAATCAGCCCCAGCATTTT
NA	NA	TRBV10-3	TRBJ2-7	CAIQTEQGNYEQYF	TGTGCCATCCAGACCGAACAGGGAAACTACGAGCAGTACTTC
TRBD2	NA	TRBV7-9	TRBJ2-4	CASSLVASGRDRNIQYF	TGTGCCAGCAGCTTAGTGGCTAGCGGGAGGGATCGTAACATTCAGTACTTC
TRBD2	NA	TRBV27	TRBJ2-7	CASSPAYSGSHEQYF	TGTGCCAGCAGCCCCGCGTATAGCGGGAGCCACGAGCAGTACTTC
NA	NA	TRBV14	TRBJ2-3	CASSHSPDTQYF	TGTGCCAGCAGCCATAGTCCAGATACGCAGTATTTT
NA	once	TRBV3-1	TRBJ1-1	CASSQTLGSSVEAFF	TGTGCCAGCAGCCAAACCCTAGGGTCGTCGGTTGAAGCTTTCTTT
TRBD1	NA	TRBV19	TRBJ2-1	CASSVLGQGGSEQFF	TGTGCCAGTAGCGTATTGGGACAGGGCGGCAGTGAGCAGTTCTTC
TRBD2	NA	TRBV20-1	TRBJ2-7	CSARDIAGGSYEQYF	TGCAGTGCTAGAGATATAGCGGGGGGCTCCTACGAGCAGTACTTC
NA	NA	TRBV28	TRBJ2-7	CASMIHSYEQYF	TGTGCCAGCATGATCCACTCCTACGAGCAGTACTTC
NA	NA	TRBV21-1	TRBJ1-1	CASSRLMPWTAECNTEAFF	TGTGCCAGCAGCCGCCTTATGCCGTGGACCGCGGAGTGCAACACTGAAGCTTTCTTT
NA	once	TRBV5-1	TRBJ1-1	CASSLGPSVNTEAFF	TGCGCCAGCAGCTTAGGTCCCTCCGTGAACACTGAAGCTTTCTTT
NA	NA	TRBV5-6	TRBJ2-5	CASSLRGFQETQYF	TGTGCCAGCAGCCTACGGGGCTTTCAAGAGACCCAGTACTTC
NA	NA	TRBV24-1	TRBJ1-3	CATSENTGYSGNTIYF	TGTGCCACCAGTGAGAATACGGGTTACTCTGGAAACACCATATATTTT
TRBD1	NA	TRBV3-1	TRBJ1-4	CASSGPGGEGKKLFF	TGTGCCAGCAGCGGACCAGGGGGAGAGGGGAAAAAACTGTTTTTT